Below, 8 T cell receptor beta chains from the same sample are listed, as sequenced in a study of T-cell reconstitution after alpha-beta-depleted transplantation in children. The TCRbeta library was prepared with unique molecular identifiers. A single record per CDR3 protein comes from TCRdb applying MiXCR to the PCR reads. The repertoire holds some 300,000 distinct CDR3 sequences, about a tenth seen once, with about 8% in the top ten. The material sequenced was PBMCs, taken before TCRalphabeta/CD19-depleted stem cell transplant. These receptor sequences come from a boy less than two years old with acute myeloid leukemia, due to receive a stem cell transplant.

The chain joins TRBV7-2 to TRBJ2-3, with D perhaps matching TRBD1 or TRBD2 (5 bases each). V lost 3 bases and J 11 bases, leaving 12 bases between the germline ends. The CDR3 length is 12 residues. The germline V gene encodes CDR1 SGHTA and CDR2 FQGNSA. CDR3 sequence reads: CASSLSGTQQYF. The CDR3 nucleotides are TGTGCCAGCAGCTTGTCCGGGACCCAGCAGTATTTT.

The genes are TRBV7-2 and TRBJ2-3, with 10 nucleotides matching TRBD2. This CDR3 is built from 16 residues. V was pared by 2 bases and J by 4 bases, with 6 bases of the junction left unmatched. CDR1 and CDR2 (germline): SGHTA, FQGNSA. The CDR3 loop is CASSLRSGGAADTQYF. CDR3 sequence (DNA): TGTGCCAGCAGCTTAAGAAGCGGGGGGGCCGCAGATACGCAGTATTTT. The entire variable domain, with the rest obtained from reference TRBV7-2 and TRBJ2-3, is as follows: GAGVSQSPSNKVTEKGKDVELRCDPISGHTALYWYRQSLGQGLEFLIYFQGNSAPDKSGLPSDRFSAERTGGSVSTLTIQRTQQEDSAVYLCASSLRSGGAADTQYFGPGTRLTVL.

This clonotype was observed a few times. This chain joins TRBV28 and TRBJ2-7, with 13 bases aligning to TRBD2. After removal of 5 bases from V and 7 bases from J, the junction contained 20 bases not matched to a gene. The CDR3 has 19 residues. Per germline, CDR1 MDHEN and CDR2 SYDVKM. The CDR3 bases are TGTGCCAGCAGTCTAAATAGCCTCAGGACTAGCGGGAGACAGGGGGAGCAGTACTTC. Translating gives CASSLNSLRTSGRQGEQYF. Combining the CDR3 with reference TRBV28 and TRBJ2-7 gives the whole variable domain DVKVTQSSRYLVKRTGEKVFLECVQDMDHENMFWYRQDPGLGLRLIYFSYDVKMKEKGDIPEGYSVSREKKERFSLILESASTNQTSMYLCASSLNSLRTSGRQGEQYFGPGTRLTVT.

This clonotype has ten or more counts. The chain couples TRBV6-1 to TRBJ2-5; weak D call: TRBD1 (6 bases). Trimming took off 6 bases at V and 1 base at J, with 9 bases between the two ends. From germline, CDR1 is MNHNS and CDR2 SASEGT. The CDR3 length is 13 residues. This CDR3 reads CASSNRAQETQYF. The CDR3 DNA reads TGTGCCAGCAGCAACAGGGCCCAAGAGACCCAGTACTTC.

This clonotype has at least ten counts. CDR3 sequence: CASSFRGDVQETQYF. DNA for the CDR3: TGTGCCAGCAGTTTCCGAGGGGACGTACAAGAGACCCAGTACTTC. This chain connects TRBV28 to TRBJ2-5, with D possibly called TRBD1 or TRBD2 (5 bases each). Per the germline V gene, CDR1 is MDHEN and CDR2 is SYDVKM. V was shortened by 3 bases and J by 2 bases, with 13 bases between the two germline ends. The CDR3 runs 15 residues.

This clonotype came up many times. The chain is built from TRBV28 and TRBJ1-3; D is unclear. V shed 5 bases and J shed 0 bases, with 14 bases lying between them. Germline-derived CDR1 and CDR2 are MDHEN and SYDVKM. This CDR3 has 16 amino acids. The CDR3 protein is CASSGVVSFSGNTIYF. In DNA, the CDR3 is TGTGCCAGCAGTGGAGTAGTATCCTTCTCTGGAAACACCATATATTTT.

This clonotype was detected many times. The chain combines TRBV4-3 with TRBJ2-1; TRBD1 agrees at 11 bases. V shed 0 bases and J 3 bases; nucleotides not matched to a gene: 4. Germline lookup yields CDR1 LGHNA and CDR2 YSLEER. This CDR3 spans 17 amino acids. CDR3 protein: CASSQDPGTGGYNEQFF. CDR3 in DNA: TGCGCCAGCAGCCAAGACCCCGGGACAGGGGGCTACAATGAGCAGTTCTTC.

This clonotype occurred many times. The chain uses TRBV25-1 and TRBJ2-1; possibly TRBD2 for D (5 bases). The CDR3 sequence is 16 residues long. Looked up from germline, CDR1 is MGHDK and CDR2 is SYGVNS. V was trimmed by 1 base and J by 9 bases, leaving 19 bases between them. CDR3 region: CASSESQRNLFTEQFF. The CDR3 nucleotides are TGTGCCAGCAGTGAATCTCAGCGGAATTTATTCACTGAGCAGTTCTTC.